This T cell receptor (beta chain) was sequenced for a study of cytomegalovirus exposure and HLA in healthy donors. Overall study context: HLA-typed donors were the source of 90 million or so unique TCRs, which an early data release held. Study observations and caveats: According to a later analysis, donors in an Asian-associated ancestry cluster reportedly had fewer N-insertions than the 666-donor mean.

This clone has a handful of counts. Its antigen is currently unknown. Primers: 60 Vbeta forward and 13 Jbeta reverse. Using immunoSEQ multiplex PCR, the repertoire was profiled, and TCRdb retains in-frame clones only, with some absent. The data contain some 140,000 clones, 60% to 85% of them singletons. Trimming pared 3 bases from V and 7 bases from J, leaving 11 bases between. Germline CDR1 reads SGHNT; CDR2 reads YYREEE (reference sequence). The CDR3 extends over 13 amino acids. The origin of this receptor is a woman between 40 and 55 years old in good health and CMV-seronegative. This rearrangement joins TRBV5-4 to TRBJ2-1, with D unresolved. Specimen: PBMCs. In DNA form, the CDR3 reads TGTGCCAGCAGCTCTTTCTACCAAAATGAGCAGTTCTTC. This codes for CASSSFYQNEQFF.